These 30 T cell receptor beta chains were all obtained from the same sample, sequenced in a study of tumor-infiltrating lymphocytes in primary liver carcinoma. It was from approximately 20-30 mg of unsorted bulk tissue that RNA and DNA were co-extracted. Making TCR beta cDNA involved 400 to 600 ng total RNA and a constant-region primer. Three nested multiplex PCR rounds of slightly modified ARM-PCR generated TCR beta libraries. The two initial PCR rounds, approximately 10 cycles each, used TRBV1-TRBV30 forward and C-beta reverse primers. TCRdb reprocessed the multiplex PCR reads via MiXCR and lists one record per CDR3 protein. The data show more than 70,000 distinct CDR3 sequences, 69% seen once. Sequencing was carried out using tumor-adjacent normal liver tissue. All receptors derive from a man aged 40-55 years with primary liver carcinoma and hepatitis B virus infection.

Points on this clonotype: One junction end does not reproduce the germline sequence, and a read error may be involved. As DNA, the CDR3 is TGTGCCAGCAGCTTAAATGCCAGTGAGCAGTTATTC. It specifies CASSLNASEQLF. V gene TRBV11-3 combines with J gene TRBJ2-1; unclear D gene. The CDR3 is 12 residues long. CDR1 and CDR2 from the germline V gene are SGHNT and YENEEA.

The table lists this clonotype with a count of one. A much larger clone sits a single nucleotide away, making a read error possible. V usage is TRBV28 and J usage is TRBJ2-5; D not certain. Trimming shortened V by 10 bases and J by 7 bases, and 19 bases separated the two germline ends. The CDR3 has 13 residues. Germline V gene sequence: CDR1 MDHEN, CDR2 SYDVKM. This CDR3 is CATYHDRSRTQYF. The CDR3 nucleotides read TGTGCCACCTACCACGACCGGAGTCGGACCCAGTACTTC.

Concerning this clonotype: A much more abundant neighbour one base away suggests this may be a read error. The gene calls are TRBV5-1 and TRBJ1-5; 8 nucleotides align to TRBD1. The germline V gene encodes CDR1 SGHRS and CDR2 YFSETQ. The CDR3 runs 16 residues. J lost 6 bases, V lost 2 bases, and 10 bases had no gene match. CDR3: CASSFPTGQGCQPQHF. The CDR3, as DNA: TGCGCCAGCAGCTTCCCTACCGGACAGGGATGTCAGCCCCAGCATTTT.

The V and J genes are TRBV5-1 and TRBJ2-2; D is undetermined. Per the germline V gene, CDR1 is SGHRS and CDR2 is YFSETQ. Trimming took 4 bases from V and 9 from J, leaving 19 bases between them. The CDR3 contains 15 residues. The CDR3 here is CASSRTRETTRELFF. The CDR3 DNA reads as TGCGCCAGCAGCCGTACCCGTGAGACCACAAGGGAGCTGTTTTTT.

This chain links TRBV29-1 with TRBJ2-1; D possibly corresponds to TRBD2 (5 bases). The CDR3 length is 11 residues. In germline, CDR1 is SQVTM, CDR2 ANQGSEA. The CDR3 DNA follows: TGCGGGGTGACGGGGTACAATGAGCAGTTCTTC. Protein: CGVTGYNEQFF.

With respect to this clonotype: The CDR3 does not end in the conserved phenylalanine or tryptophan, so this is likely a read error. The CDR3 DNA reads as TGCAGCGTCAAGTTTGGACAGTCGATCCATGGCTACACCCTC. Translating it yields CSVKFGQSIHGYTL. The genes are TRBV29-1 and TRBJ1-2; maybe TRBD1 (6 bases). This CDR3 is built from 14 residues. V lost 6 bases and J lost 6, with 20 bases in between. The germline V gene encodes CDR1 SQVTM and CDR2 ANQGSEA.

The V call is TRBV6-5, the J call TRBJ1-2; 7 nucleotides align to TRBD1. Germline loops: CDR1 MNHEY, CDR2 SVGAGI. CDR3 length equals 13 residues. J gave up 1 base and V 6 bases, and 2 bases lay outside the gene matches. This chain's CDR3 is CASRTGINYGYTF. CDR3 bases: TGTGCCAGCAGGACAGGGATTAACTATGGCTACACCTTC.

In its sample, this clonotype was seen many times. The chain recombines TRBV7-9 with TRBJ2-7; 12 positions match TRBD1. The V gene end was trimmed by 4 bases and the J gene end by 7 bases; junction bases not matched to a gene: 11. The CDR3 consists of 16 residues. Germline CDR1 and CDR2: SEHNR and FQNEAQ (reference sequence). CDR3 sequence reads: CASSSVSGTGGEEQYF. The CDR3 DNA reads TGTGCCAGCAGCTCGGTATCCGGGACAGGGGGCGAAGAGCAGTACTTC.

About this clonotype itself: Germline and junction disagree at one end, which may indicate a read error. The CDR3 protein is CTSSDLAGGRFYNEQFF. CDR3 nucleotide sequence: TGCACCAGCAGTGATCTAGCGGGAGGGAGGTTCTACAATGAGCAGTTCTTC. The chain recombines TRBV10-2 with TRBJ2-1, with 12 bases matching TRBD2. This CDR3 region has 17 residues. Germline V gives CDR1 WSHSY, CDR2 SAAADI.

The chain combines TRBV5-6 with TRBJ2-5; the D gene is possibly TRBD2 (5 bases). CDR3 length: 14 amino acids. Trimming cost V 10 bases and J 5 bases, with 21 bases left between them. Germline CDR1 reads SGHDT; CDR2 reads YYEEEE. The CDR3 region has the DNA TGTGCCGGCATCCGGGAAGCAGGCCAGGAGACCCAGTACTTC. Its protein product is CAGIREAGQETQYF.

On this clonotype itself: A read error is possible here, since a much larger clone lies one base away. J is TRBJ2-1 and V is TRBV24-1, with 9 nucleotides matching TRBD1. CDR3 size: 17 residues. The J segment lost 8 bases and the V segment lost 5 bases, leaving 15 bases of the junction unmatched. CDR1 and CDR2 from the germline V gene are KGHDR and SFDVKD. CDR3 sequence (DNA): TGTGCCACCAGTGCCGGGACAGGGCCACGTATTGGTGATGAGCAGTTCTTC. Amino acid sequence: CATSAGTGPRIGDEQFF.

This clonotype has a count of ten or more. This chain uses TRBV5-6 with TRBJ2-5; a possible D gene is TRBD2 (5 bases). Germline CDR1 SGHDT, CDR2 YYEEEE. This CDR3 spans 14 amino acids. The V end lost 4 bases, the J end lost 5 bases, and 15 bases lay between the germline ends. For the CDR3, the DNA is TGTGCCAGCAGCCGGGAAGCAGGCCAGGAGACCCAGTACTTC. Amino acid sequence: CASSREAGQETQYF.

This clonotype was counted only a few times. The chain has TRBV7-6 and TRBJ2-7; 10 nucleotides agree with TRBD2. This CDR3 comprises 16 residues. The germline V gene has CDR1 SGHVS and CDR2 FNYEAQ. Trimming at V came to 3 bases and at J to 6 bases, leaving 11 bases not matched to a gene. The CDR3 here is CASSFLAGEFSGEQYF. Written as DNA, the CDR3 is TGTGCCAGCAGCTTCCTAGCGGGAGAATTTTCGGGCGAGCAGTACTTC. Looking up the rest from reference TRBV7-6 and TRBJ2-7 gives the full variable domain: GAGVSQSPRYKVTKRGQDVALRCDPISGHVSLYWYRQALGQGPEFLTYFNYEAQQDKSGLPNDRFSAERPEGSISTLTIQRTEQRDSAMYRCASSFLAGEFSGEQYFGPGTRLTVT.

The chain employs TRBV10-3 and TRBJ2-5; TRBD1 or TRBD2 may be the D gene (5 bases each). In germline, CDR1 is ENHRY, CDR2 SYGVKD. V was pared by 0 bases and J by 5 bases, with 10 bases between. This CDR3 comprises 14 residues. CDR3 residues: CAISESRGTETQYF. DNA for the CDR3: TGTGCCATCAGTGAGTCGAGGGGTACCGAGACCCAGTACTTC.

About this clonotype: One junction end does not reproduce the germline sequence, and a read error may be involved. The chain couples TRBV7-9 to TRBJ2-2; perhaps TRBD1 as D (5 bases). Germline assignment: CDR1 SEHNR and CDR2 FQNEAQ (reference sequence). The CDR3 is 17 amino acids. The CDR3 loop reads CANSFWTPRAHIGELFF. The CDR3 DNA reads TGTGCCAACAGCTTCTGGACACCTCGGGCCCACATCGGGGAGCTGTTTTTT.

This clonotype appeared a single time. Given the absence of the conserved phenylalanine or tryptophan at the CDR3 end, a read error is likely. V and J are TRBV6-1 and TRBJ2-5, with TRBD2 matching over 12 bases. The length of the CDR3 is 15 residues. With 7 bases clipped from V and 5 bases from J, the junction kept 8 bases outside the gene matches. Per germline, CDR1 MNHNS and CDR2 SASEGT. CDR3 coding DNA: TGTGCCAGCATCGCACTAGCGGGAGGCGTGGAGACCCAGTACCTC. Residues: CASIALAGGVETQYL.

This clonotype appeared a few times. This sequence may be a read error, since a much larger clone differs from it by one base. CDR3 in amino acids: CASSVRKNNEQFF. As DNA, the CDR3 is TGTGCCAGCAGTGTGCGGAAAAACAATGAGCAGTTCTTC. This rearrangement joins TRBV6-1 to TRBJ2-1; D remains unclear. The ends were cut back, 4 bases at V and 5 bases at J, with 9 bases in the middle. This CDR3 has 13 amino acids. From germline, CDR1 is MNHNS and CDR2 SASEGT.

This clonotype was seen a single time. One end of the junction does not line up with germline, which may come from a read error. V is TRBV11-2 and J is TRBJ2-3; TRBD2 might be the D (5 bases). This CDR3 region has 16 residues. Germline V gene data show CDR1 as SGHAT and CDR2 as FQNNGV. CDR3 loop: CTSSLSRASSTETQYF. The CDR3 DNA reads TGTACCAGCAGCTTAAGTAGGGCTAGCAGCACAGAAACGCAGTATTTT.

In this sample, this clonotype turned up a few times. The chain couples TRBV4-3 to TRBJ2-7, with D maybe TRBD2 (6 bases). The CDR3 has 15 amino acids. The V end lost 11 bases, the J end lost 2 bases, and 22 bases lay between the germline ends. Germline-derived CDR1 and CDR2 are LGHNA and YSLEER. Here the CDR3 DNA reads TGCGCCGGCCACCAAGATCGGGAGACTCCCTACGAGCAGTACTTC. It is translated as CAGHQDRETPYEQYF.

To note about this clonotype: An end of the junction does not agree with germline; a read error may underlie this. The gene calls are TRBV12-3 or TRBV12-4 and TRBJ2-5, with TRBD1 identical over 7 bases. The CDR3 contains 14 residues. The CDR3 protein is CACAQGQSQDTQYF. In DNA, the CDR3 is TGTGCCTGCGCTCAGGGACAGTCCCAAGATACCCAGTACTTC.

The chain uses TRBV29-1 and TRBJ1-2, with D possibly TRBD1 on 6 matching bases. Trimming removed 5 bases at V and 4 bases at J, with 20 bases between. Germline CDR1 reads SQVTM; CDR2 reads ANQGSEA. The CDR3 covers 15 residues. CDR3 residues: CSVRQGWDMGYGYTF. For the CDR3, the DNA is TGCAGCGTTAGGCAGGGCTGGGACATGGGCTATGGCTACACCTTC.

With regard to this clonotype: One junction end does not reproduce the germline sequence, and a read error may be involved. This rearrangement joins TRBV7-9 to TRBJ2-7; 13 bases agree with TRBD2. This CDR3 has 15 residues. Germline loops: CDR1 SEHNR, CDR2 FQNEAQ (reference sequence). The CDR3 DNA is TGTGCCAGCAGCCGGACTAGCGGGAGTTTCTACGAACAGTACTTC. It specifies CASSRTSGSFYEQYF.

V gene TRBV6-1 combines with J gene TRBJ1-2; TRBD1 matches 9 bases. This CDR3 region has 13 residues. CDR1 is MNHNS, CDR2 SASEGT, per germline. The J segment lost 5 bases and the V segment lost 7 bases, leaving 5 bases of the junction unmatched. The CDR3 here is CASIGQGIYGYTF. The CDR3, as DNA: TGTGCCAGCATAGGACAGGGGATTTATGGCTACACCTTC.

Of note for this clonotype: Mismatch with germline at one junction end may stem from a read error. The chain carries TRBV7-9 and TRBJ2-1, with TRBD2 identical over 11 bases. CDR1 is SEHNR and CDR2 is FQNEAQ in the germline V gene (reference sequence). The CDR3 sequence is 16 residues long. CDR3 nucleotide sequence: TGTGCCAGCGGCCCTACTAGCGGGAGTGGGAAGAATGAACAGTTCTTC. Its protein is CASGPTSGSGKNEQFF.

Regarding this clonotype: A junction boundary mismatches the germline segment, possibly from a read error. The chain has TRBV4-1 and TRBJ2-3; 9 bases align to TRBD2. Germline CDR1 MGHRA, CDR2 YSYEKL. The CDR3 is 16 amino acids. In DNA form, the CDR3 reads TGCGCCAGCGGCCAAGATCCGGGTAGCGGGAGTGATACGCAGTATTTT. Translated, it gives CASGQDPGSGSDTQYF.

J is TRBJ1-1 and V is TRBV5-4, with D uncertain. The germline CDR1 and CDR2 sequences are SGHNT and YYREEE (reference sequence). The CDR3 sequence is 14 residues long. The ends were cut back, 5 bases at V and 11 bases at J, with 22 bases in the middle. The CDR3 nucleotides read TGTGCCAGCAGATCCGGGCAGGAGACTATTGAGGCTTTCTTT. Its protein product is CASRSGQETIEAFF.

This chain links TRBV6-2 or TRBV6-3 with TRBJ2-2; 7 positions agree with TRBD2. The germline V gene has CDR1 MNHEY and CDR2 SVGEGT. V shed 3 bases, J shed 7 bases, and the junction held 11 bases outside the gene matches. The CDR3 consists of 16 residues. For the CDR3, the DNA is TGTGCCAGCAGTTATCAGCTGGCGGGAGCCGACGGGGAGCTGTTTTTT. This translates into CASSYQLAGADGELFF.

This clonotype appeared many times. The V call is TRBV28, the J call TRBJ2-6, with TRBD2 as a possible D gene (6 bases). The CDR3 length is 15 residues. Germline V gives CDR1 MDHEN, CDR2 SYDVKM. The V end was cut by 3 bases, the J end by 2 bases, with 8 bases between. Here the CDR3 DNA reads TGTGCCAGCAGTTTCGGAGGGGCTGGGGCCAACGTCCTGACTTTC. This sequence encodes CASSFGGAGANVLTF.

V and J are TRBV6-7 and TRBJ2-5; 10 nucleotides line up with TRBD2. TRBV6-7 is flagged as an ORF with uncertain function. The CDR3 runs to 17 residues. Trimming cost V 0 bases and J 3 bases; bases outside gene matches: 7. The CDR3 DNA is TGTGCCAGCAGTTACTCGAGTTATCTAGCGGGAGAAGAGACCCAGTACTTC. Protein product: CASSYSSYLAGEETQYF.

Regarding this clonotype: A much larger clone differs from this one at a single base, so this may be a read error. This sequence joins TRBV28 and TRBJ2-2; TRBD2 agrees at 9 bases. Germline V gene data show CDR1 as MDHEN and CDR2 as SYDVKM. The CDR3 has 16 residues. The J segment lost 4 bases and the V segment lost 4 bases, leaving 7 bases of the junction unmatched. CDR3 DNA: TGTGCCAGCAGTTCCCCCCGCGGGAGGGCCACCGGGGAGCTGTTTTTT. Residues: CASSSPRGRATGELFF.